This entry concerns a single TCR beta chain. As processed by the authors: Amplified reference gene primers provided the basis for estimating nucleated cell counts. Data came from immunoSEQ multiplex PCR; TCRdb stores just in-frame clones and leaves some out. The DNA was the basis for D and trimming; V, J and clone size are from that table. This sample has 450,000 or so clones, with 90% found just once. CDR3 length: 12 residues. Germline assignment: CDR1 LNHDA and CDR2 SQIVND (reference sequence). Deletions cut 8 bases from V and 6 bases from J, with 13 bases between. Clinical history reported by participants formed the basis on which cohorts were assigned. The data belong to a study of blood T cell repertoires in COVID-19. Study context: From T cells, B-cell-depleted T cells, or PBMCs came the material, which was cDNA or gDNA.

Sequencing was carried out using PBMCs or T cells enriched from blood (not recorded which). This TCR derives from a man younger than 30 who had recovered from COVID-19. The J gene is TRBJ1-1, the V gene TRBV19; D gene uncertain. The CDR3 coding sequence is TGTGCCAGTTCCTTTAGGAGTTCTGAAGCTTTCTTT. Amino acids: CASSFRSSEAFF.